The 12 T cell receptor beta chains listed next were all sequenced from one sample in a study of cytomegalovirus exposure and HLA in healthy donors. With 60 Vbeta and 13 Jbeta primers, the PCR was carried out. Libraries were prepared by immunoSEQ multiplex PCR; TCRdb keeps only in-frame clonotypes and omits some of them. The sample comprises approximately 190,000 clones, 84% of which are singletons, and 2.6% rests with the top ten. Sequenced material: PBMCs. These receptors all come from a woman in her 50s in good health and CMV-seropositive.

This chain links TRBV5-1 with TRBJ2-7; D unresolved. The CDR3 totals 15 residues. Trimming removed 3 bases from V and 0 bases from J, with 13 bases in between. The V gene's germline CDR1 is SGHRS and CDR2 YFSETQ. Here the CDR3 reads CASSWSELGSYEQYF. Written as DNA, the CDR3 is TGCGCCAGCAGCTGGAGTGAATTAGGCTCCTACGAGCAGTACTTC.

This chain uses TRBV18 with TRBJ1-1; no firm D call. V lost 4 bases to trimming and J lost 4 bases, with 10 bases between them. Germline V lookup: CDR1 KGHSH, CDR2 LQKENI. The CDR3 runs to 13 residues. The CDR3 coding sequence is TGTGCCAGCTCACTAAAGGGAGGCACTGAAGCTTTCTTT. It translates to CASSLKGGTEAFF.

This chain connects TRBV7-8 to TRBJ2-7, with 9 bases that match TRBD1. V was pared by 6 bases and J by 2 bases, with 5 bases of the junction left unmatched. CDR3 size: 14 residues. Germline values: CDR1 SGHVS, CDR2 FQNEAQ. The CDR3: CASRKDRGAYEQYF. DNA for the CDR3: TGTGCCAGCAGAAAGGACAGGGGAGCCTACGAGCAGTACTTC.

There are a few counts of this clone. The genes are TRBV5-1 and TRBJ1-6; 7 bases agree with TRBD1. The CDR3 consists of 14 residues. J gave up 8 bases and V 0 bases, and 2 bases lay outside the gene matches. Germline-derived CDR1 and CDR2 are SGHRS and YFSETQ. The CDR3 reads CASSLVQGHSPLHF. CDR3 coding DNA: TGCGCCAGCAGCTTGGTACAGGGGCATTCACCCCTCCACTTT.

The chain couples TRBV5-6 to TRBJ2-3, with 8 nucleotides matching TRBD2. Germline V gene lookup returns CDR1 SGHDT and CDR2 YYEEEE. The CDR3 contains 15 residues. The J segment lost 3 bases and the V segment lost 6 bases, leaving 9 bases of the junction unmatched. CDR3 protein: CASILRIAGTDTQYF. The CDR3 region has the DNA TGTGCCAGCATCCTCCGAATAGCGGGAACAGATACGCAGTATTTT.

The chain employs TRBV27 and TRBJ1-2; 8 bases agree with TRBD1. The CDR3 totals 13 residues. Germline assignment: CDR1 MNHEY and CDR2 SMNVEV (reference sequence). V lost 4 bases, J lost 4 bases, and 2 bases stayed unmatched. CDR3 protein: CASSSTGVYGYTF. The DNA for the CDR3 is TGTGCCAGCAGTTCGACAGGGGTCTATGGCTACACCTTC.

This sequence joins TRBV9 and TRBJ1-3; D unresolved. Germline values: CDR1 SGDLS, CDR2 YYNGEE. The CDR3 is 16 residues long. Trimming stripped 0 bases from V and 9 bases from J, with 19 bases between. The CDR3: CASSVGGASLESTIYF. The CDR3 coding sequence is TGTGCCAGCAGCGTAGGAGGAGCCTCTCTGGAGAGCACCATATATTTT. The complete variable domain, with remaining parts taken from reference TRBV9 and TRBJ1-3, reads DSGVTQTPKHLITATGQRVTLRCSPRSGDLSVYWYQQSLDQGLQFLIQYYNGEERAKGNILERFSAQQFPDLHSELNLSSLELGDSALYFCASSVGGASLESTIYFGEGSWLTVV.

About this clone itself: A junction boundary mismatches the germline segment, possibly from a read error. This chain joins TRBV28 and TRBJ1-1; D call uncertain. CDR1 and CDR2 (germline): MDHEN, SYDVKM. This CDR3 comprises 16 residues. The CDR3 sequence is CASAPRGFMTNTEVFF. The CDR3 DNA reads as TGTGCCAGCGCCCCCAGAGGGTTCATGACGAACACTGAAGTTTTCTTT. Filled out from reference TRBV28 and TRBJ1-1, the complete variable domain reads DVKVTQSSRYLVKRTGEKVFLECVQDMDHENMFWYRQDPGLGLRLIYFSYDVKMKEKGDIPEGYSVSREKKERFSLILESASTNQTSMYLCASAPRGFMTNTEVFFGQGTRLTVV.

This chain uses TRBV28 with TRBJ2-7; D not resolved. CDR1 and CDR2 from the germline V gene are MDHEN and SYDVKM. V lost 2 bases and J 4 bases, leaving 6 bases between the germline ends. The CDR3 has 12 residues. The CDR3 DNA sequence: TGTGCCAGCAGTTTAGAGGATTACGAGCAGTACTTC. It translates to CASSLEDYEQYF.

This clone showed up just a few times. The rearrangement uses TRBV7-9 and TRBJ1-1; 7 bases map to TRBD1. This CDR3 region has 12 residues. From germline, CDR1 is SEHNR and CDR2 FQNEAQ (reference sequence). With V trimmed by 5 bases and J by 11 bases, 8 bases remained unmatched. CDR3 bases: TGTGCCAGCAGCGAATCGGACAGGCAGGCTTTCTTT. It translates to CASSESDRQAFF.

The chain links TRBV5-4 to TRBJ1-2; 10 nucleotides match TRBD1. CDR1 and CDR2 (germline): SGHNT, YYREEE (reference sequence). The CDR3 runs to 18 residues. The ends lost 4 bases at V and 0 bases at J; junction bases unmatched: 12. The CDR3 nucleotides are TGTGCCAGCAGCACCGGACAGGGGGGATTCGTAGCTAACTATGGCTACACCTTC. Its protein is CASSTGQGGFVANYGYTF.

The rearrangement joins TRBV4-1 to TRBJ2-1; D may be TRBD1 (5 bases). V was clipped by 4 bases and J by 3 bases, with 13 bases between them. The V gene's germline CDR1 is MGHRA and CDR2 YSYEKL. The CDR3 consists of 15 residues. CDR3 loop: CASSPQVVRYNEQFF. In DNA form, the CDR3 reads TGCGCCAGCAGCCCACAGGTGGTGCGCTACAATGAGCAGTTCTTC.